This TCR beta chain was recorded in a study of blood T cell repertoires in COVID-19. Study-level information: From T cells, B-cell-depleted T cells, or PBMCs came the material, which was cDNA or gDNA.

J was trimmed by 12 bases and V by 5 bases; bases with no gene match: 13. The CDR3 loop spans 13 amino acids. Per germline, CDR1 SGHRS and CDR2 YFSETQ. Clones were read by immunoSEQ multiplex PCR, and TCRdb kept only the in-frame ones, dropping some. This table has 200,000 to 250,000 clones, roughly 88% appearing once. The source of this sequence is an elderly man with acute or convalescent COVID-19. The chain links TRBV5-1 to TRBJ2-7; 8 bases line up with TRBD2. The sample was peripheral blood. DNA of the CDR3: TGCGCCAGCAGTCCCTTCGGGGGGGAGGGCTTGTACTTC. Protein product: CASSPFGGEGLYF.